The rows below give T cell receptor beta chains drawn from one sample of a study of early T cells in non-severe SARS-CoV-2 infection. TCRdb redid the calling of the 5' RACE reads with MiXCR, one entry per CDR3 protein. Among 65,000 to 95,000 distinct CDR3 sequences listed, around 12% were seen once. The material sequenced was whole blood, taken at baseline. The source of these receptors is an adult who was a healthcare worker with PCR-confirmed SARS-CoV-2 infection or an uninfected control (not recorded which). The donor label of this sample is uncertain. Both conserved end residues are part of each CDR3. The D gene is left open where the match is weak. Clone size is not always given. Where it is, it says once, few, many or a class for expanded clones.

>-|TRBV15|TRBJ2-1|TRBD2
TGTGCCACCAGCAGAGCGGGGGGGTCGTACAATGAGCAGTTCTTC
CATSRAGGSYNEQFF
>few|TRBV5-4|TRBJ2-1|TRBD1
TGTGCCAGCAGCTCTCGGACAGGGGACAATGAGCAGTTCTTC
CASSSRTGDNEQFF
>few|TRBV4-3|TRBJ2-6|-
TGCGCCAGCAGCCAGGCCAGGAATTCTGGGGCCAACGTCCTGACTTTC
CASSQARNSGANVLTF
>many|TRBV11-2|TRBJ1-6|-
TGTGCCAGCAGCTTAGGATGGGGAGGTTCCTCCTCACCCCTCCACTTT
CASSLGWGGSSSPLHF
>few|TRBV10-3|TRBJ2-3|-
TGTGCCATCAGTGAATCTGGACTCGCGGCAGATACGCAGTATTTT
CAISESGLAADTQYF
>few|TRBV10-2|TRBJ2-1|TRBD2
TGCGCCAGCAGTGAGTCGGATTTTAGCGGGAATCAGTTCTTC
CASSESDFSGNQFF
>few|TRBV3-1|TRBJ2-1|TRBD2
TGTGCCAGCAGCCCACGGCACCGAACTAGCGGGAGGTATAATGAGCAGTTCTTC
CASSPRHRTSGRYNEQFF
>-|TRBV20-1|TRBJ2-3|-
TGCAGTGCTACCCTCGCGGGCACAGATACGCAGTATTTT
CSATLAGTDTQYF
>few|TRBV6-4|TRBJ1-2|-
TGTGCCACCCCCCGGTCAGTCAACTATGGCTACACCTTC
CATPRSVNYGYTF
>many|TRBV6-6|TRBJ2-1|-
TGTGCCAGCAGTGCCAGGGAGCAGTTCTTC
CASSAREQFF
>many|TRBV12-3/TRBV12-4|TRBJ2-7|TRBD1
TGTGCCAGCAGTCCTATGCCAAGACAGGGACCCTACGAGCAGTACTTC
CASSPMPRQGPYEQYF
>-|TRBV7-8|TRBJ1-1|-
TGTGCCAGCAGCTTACAGGGACCGAACACTGAAGCTTTCTTT
CASSLQGPNTEAFF
>many|TRBV7-9|TRBJ2-3|-
TGTGCCAGCAGCTTTCCTGCCTCCGATACGCAGTATTTT
CASSFPASDTQYF
>-|TRBV6-5|TRBJ1-4|-
TGTGCCAGCAGTTACTCCGACAGTTCCTATGAAAAACTGTTTTTT
CASSYSDSSYEKLFF